The clone carrying this T cell receptor beta chain was picked up a small number of times. These data come from a study of response to subunit inactivated influenza vaccine. TCRdb re-derived calls from the RT-PCR reads in MiXCR, one entry per CDR3 protein. This table has 150,000 to 200,000 distinct CDR3 sequences, approximately 8.7% appearing once. Trimming removed 7 bases from V and 5 bases from J, with 11 bases in between. The CDR3 has 13 amino acids. Germline V gene lookup returns CDR1 SGHTA and CDR2 FQGNSA. The genes are TRBV7-2 and TRBJ2-2; D possibly corresponds to TRBD1 (5 bases). The source was non-naive T cells sorted from PBMCs, collected on the day of vaccination. This TCR came from a man in his fifties who received an inactivated influenza vaccine. CDR3 sequence: CASTNDRTGELFF. CDR3 in DNA: TGTGCCAGCACTAATGACAGAACCGGGGAGCTGTTTTTT.